The rows below give T cell receptor beta chains drawn from one sample of a study of blood T cell repertoires in COVID-19. Profiling relied on immunoSEQ multiplex PCR, and the TCRdb table lists in-frame clones only, not all of them. The sample has some 140,000 clones, roughly 84% seen once; the top ten hold roughly an eighth. The source material was peripheral blood. The receptors originated from an older woman with COVID-19, enrolled during active disease. CDR3s include the opening cysteine and the closing phenylalanine or tryptophan. The D gene is left open where the match is weak. Expanded clones get a size class; other rows say once, few or many, or leave the size out.

>.|TRBD1|TRBJ2-3|TRBV6-1
CASSAGTGTLTDTQYF
TGTGCCAGCAGTGCTGGGACAGGGACTCTTACAGATACGCAGTATTTT
>.|TRBD2|TRBJ2-1|TRBV4-1
CASSQAYRGRRLAGGGEQFF
TGCGCCAGCAGCCAAGCGTACAGGGGTCGCAGACTAGCGGGGGGCGGAGAGCAGTTCTTC
>.|.|TRBJ1-1|TRBV21-1
CASSKGRGGDTEAFF
TGTGCCAGCAGCAAAGGGAGAGGGGGAGATACTGAAGCTTTCTTT
>.|.|TRBJ2-7|TRBV5-5
CASSLAPTVSYEQYF
TGTGCCAGCAGCTTGGCCCCGACAGTATCCTACGAGCAGTACTTC
>.|.|TRBJ2-1|TRBV20-1
CSAPRGNEQFF
TGCAGTGCCCCTAGGGGGAATGAGCAGTTCTTC
>.|.|TRBJ1-2|TRBV18
CASSPPLQGDYGYTF
TGTGCCAGCTCACCACCCCTACAGGGTGACTATGGCTACACCTTC
>.|TRBD1|TRBJ2-7|TRBV3-1/TRBV3-2
CASSHRDRVREQYF
TGTGCCAGCAGCCACCGGGACAGGGTCCGCGAGCAGTACTTC
>once|TRBD1|TRBJ1-1|TRBV9
CASSPTGTITEAFF
TGTGCCAGCAGCCCGACAGGGACGATCACTGAAGCTTTCTTT
>.|TRBD2|TRBJ2-3|TRBV7-3
CASSSTSGNTDTQYF
TGTGCCAGCAGTTCGACTAGCGGTAACACAGATACGCAGTATTTT
>.|.|TRBJ1-2|TRBV15
CATSSEGVIHYGYTF
TGTGCCACCAGCAGTGAAGGGGTGATTCACTATGGCTACACCTTC
>.|.|TRBJ1-2|TRBV18
CASSPMDNNYGYTF
TGTGCCAGCTCACCGATGGACAACAACTATGGCTACACCTTC
>.|.|TRBJ2-1|TRBV24-1
CATSDLYPNAGGNEQFF
TGTGCCACCAGTGATTTGTACCCAAACGCCGGGGGCAATGAGCAGTTCTTC
>.|.|TRBJ1-1|TRBV2
CASSRTTMNTEAFF
TGTGCCAGCAGCAGGACAACTATGAACACTGAAGCTTTCTTT
>.|.|TRBJ1-1|TRBV15
CATSRAGGRTEAFF
TGTGCCACCAGCAGAGCGGGGGGAAGGACTGAAGCTTTCTTT
>.|.|TRBJ1-2|TRBV24-1
CATSREGNYGYTF
TGTGCCACCAGCAGGGAGGGAAACTATGGCTACACCTTC
>.|.|TRBJ2-5|TRBV7-9
CASSLGRTVGTQYF
TGTGCCAGCAGCTTAGGCCGGACAGTGGGGACCCAGTACTTC